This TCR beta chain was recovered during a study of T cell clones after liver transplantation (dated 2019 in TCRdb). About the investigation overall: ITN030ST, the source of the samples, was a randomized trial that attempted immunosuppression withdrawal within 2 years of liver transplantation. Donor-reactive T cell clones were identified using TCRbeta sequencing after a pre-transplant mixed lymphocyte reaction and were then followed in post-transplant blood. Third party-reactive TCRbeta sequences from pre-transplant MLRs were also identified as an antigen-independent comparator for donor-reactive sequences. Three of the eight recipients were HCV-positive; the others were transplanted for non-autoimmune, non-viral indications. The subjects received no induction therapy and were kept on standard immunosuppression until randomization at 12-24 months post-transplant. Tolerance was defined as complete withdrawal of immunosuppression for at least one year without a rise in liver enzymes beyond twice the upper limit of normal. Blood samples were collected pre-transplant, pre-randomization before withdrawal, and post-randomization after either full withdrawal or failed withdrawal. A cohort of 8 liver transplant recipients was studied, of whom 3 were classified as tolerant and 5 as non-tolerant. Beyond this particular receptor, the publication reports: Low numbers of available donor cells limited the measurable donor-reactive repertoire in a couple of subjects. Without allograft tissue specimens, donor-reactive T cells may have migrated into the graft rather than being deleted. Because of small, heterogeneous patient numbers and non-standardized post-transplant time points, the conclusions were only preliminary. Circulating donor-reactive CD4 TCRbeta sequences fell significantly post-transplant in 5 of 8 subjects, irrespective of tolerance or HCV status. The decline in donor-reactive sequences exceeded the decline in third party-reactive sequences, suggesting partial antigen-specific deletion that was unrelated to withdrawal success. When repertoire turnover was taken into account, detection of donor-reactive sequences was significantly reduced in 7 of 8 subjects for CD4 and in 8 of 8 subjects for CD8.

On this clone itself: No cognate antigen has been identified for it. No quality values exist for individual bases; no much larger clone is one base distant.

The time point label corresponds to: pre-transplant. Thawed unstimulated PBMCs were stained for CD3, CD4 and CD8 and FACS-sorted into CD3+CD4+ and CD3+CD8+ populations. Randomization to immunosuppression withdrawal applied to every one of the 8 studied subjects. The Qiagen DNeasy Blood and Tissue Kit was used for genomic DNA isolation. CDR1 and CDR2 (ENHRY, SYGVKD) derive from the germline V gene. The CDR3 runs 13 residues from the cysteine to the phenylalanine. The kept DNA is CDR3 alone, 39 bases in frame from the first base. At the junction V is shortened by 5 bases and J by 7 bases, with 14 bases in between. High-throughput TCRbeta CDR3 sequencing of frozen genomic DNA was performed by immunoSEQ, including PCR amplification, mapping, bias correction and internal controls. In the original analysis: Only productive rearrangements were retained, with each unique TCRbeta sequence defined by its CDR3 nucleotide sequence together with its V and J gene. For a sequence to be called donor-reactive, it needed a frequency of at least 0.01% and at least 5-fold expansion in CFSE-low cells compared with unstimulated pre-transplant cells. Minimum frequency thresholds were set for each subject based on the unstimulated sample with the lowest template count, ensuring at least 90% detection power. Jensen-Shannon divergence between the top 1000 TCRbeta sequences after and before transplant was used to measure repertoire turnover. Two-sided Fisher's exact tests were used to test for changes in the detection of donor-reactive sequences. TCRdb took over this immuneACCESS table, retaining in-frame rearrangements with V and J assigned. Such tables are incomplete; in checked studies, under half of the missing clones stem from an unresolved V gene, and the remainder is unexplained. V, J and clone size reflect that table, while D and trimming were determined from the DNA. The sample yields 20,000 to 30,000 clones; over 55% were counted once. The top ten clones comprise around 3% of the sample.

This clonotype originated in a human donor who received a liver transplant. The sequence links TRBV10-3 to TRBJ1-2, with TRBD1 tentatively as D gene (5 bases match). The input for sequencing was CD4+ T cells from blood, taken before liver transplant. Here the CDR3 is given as CAISPEGLGGYTF. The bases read TGTGCCATCAGTCCTGAGGGGCTCGGTGGCTACACCTTC.